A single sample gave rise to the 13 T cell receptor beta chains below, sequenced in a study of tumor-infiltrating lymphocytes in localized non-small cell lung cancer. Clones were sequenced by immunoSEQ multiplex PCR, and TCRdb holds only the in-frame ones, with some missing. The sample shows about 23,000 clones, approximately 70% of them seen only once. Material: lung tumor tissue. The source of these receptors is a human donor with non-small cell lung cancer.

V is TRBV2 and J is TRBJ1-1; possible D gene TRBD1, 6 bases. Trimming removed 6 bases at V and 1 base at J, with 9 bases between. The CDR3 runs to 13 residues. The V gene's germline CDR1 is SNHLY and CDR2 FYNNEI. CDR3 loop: CASSKDRNTEAFF. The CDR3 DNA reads TGTGCCAGCAGCAAGGACAGGAACACTGAAGCTTTCTTT. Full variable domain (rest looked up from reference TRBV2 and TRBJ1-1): EPEVTQTPSHQVTQMGQEVILRCVPISNHLYFYWYRQILGQKVEFLVSFYNNEISEKSEIFDDQFSVERPDGSNFTLKIRSTKLEDSAMYFCASSKDRNTEAFFGQGTRLTVV.

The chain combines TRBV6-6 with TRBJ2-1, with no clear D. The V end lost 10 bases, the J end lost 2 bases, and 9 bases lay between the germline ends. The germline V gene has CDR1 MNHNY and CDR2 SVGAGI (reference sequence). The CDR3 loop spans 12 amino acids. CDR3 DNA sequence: TGTGCCATTGGGCCTGCCTACAATGAGCAGTTCTTC. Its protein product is CAIGPAYNEQFF.

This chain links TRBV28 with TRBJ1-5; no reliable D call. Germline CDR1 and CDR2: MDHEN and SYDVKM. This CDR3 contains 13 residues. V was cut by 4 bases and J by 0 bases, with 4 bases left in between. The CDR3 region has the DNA TGTGCCAGCAGTTGGGGTAGCAATCAGCCCCAGCATTTT. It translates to CASSWGSNQPQHF.

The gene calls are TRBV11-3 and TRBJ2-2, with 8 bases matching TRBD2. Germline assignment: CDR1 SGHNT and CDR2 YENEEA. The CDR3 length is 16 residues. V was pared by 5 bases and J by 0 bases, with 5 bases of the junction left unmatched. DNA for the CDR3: TGTGCCAGCAGCCCATCTAGCGGGTCGAACACCGGGGAGCTGTTTTTT. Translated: CASSPSSGSNTGELFF. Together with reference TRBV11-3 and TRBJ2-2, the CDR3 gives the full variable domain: EAGVVQSPRYKIIEKKQPVAFWCNPISGHNTLYWYLQNLGQGPELLIRYENEEAVDDSQLPKDRFSAERLKGVDSTLKIQPAELGDSAVYLCASSPSSGSNTGELFFGEGSRLTVL.

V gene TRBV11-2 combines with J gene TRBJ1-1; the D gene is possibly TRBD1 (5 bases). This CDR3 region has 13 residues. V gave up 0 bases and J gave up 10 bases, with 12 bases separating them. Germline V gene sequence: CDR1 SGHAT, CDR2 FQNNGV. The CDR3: CASSLESQGSAFF. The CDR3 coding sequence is TGTGCCAGCAGCTTAGAGAGTCAGGGCTCAGCTTTCTTT.

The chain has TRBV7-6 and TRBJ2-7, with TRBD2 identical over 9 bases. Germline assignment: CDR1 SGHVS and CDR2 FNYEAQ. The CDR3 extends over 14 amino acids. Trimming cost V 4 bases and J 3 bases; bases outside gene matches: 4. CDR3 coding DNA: TGTGCCAGCAGCTCGAAAGCGGGGGGCTACGAGCAGTACTTC. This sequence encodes CASSSKAGGYEQYF.

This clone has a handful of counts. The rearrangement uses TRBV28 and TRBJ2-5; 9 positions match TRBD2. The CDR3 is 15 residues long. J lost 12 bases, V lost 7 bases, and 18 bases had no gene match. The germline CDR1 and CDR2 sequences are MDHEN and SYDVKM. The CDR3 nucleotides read TGTGCCAGCACCCAGTCCGGGACTAGCAGTCTTGGGGAGTACTTC. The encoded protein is CASTQSGTSSLGEYF.

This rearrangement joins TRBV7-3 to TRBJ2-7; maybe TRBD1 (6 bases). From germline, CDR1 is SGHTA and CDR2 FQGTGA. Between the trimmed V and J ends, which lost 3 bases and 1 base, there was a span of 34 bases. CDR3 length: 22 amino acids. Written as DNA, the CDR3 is TGTGCCAGCAGCTTCAGTAAACCGGGACAAAAGGGCCGAGGGCAAAGGTCCTACGAGCAGTACTTC. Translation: CASSFSKPGQKGRGQRSYEQYF.

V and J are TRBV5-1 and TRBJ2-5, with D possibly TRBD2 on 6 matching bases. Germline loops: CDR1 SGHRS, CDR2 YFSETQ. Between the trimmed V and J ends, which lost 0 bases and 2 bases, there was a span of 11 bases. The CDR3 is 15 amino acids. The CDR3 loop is CASSLGGSGQETQYF. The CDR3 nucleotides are TGCGCCAGCAGCTTGGGGGGGAGCGGGCAAGAGACCCAGTACTTC.

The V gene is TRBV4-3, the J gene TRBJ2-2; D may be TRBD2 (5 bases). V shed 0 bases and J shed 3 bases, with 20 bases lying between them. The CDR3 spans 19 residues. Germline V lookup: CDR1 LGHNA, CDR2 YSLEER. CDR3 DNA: TGCGCCAGCAGCCAAGATTACGAGGGTTGGACGAGGGACACCGGGGAGCTGTTTTTT. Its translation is CASSQDYEGWTRDTGELFF.

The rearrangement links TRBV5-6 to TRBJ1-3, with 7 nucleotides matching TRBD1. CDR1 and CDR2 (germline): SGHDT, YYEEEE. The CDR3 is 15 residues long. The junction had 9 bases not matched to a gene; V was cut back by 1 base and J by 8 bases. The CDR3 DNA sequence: TGTGCCAGCAGCTTGAGAGGGGGCGCGTCATACACCATATATTTT. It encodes CASSLRGGASYTIYF.

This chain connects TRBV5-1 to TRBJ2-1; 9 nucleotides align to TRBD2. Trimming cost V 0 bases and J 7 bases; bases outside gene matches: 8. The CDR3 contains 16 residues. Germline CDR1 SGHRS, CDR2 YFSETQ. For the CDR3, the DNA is TGCGCCAGCAGCTTGGGCGGGAGGGGTTTGGGGAATGAGCAGTTCTTC. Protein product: CASSLGGRGLGNEQFF. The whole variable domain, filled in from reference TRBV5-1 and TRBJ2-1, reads KAGVTQTPRYLIKTRGQQVTLSCSPISGHRSVSWYQQTPGQGLQFLFEYFSETQRNKGNFPGRFSGRQFSNSRSEMNVSTLELGDSALYLCASSLGGRGLGNEQFFGPGTRLTVL.

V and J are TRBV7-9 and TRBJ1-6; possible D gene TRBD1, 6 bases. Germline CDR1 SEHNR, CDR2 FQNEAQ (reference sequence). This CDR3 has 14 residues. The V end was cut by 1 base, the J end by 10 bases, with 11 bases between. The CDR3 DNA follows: TGTGCCAGCAGCTTAGACCAGGGGTCGTCACCCCTCCACTTT. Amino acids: CASSLDQGSSPLHF.